This TCR beta chain was documented in a study of cytomegalovirus exposure and HLA in healthy donors. Study-wide findings and caveats: Some V segments could not be told apart, so they were left out, TRBV6-2 and TRBV6-3 among them. Donor immune exposure was known only as CMV serostatus. Researchers reported in a later analysis that a missense DCLRE1C variant was tied to TCR beta V- and J-gene trimming. Judged likely to be a sequencing artifact was a cluster of highly shared sequence variants.

The germline gives CDR1 SGHNT, CDR2 YYREEE (reference sequence). Deletions cut 0 bases from V and 5 bases from J, with 11 bases between. The CDR3 is 14 residues long. The PCR made use of 60 Vbeta and 13 Jbeta primers. Some clones are missing from TCRdb's copy, which holds only in-frame ones; the method was immunoSEQ multiplex PCR. The data contain some 130,000 clones, around nine tenths of them singletons. Notes on this clone: Its target is not known.

The gene calls are TRBV5-4 and TRBJ2-5, with D uncertain. Source material: PBMCs. This receptor was identified in a woman aged 30 to 39 in good health and CMV-seronegative. The CDR3 sequence: CASSLDGYRETQYF. In nucleotides, the CDR3 is TGTGCCAGCAGCTTGGACGGGTATCGGGAGACCCAGTACTTC.